This T cell receptor (beta chain) was identified in a study of OX40 agonist ivuxolimab in advanced cancers. Across the study: In this cohort, patients received ivuxolimab, an agonistic anti-OX40 (CD134) antibody.

Germline V lookup: CDR1 LGHNA, CDR2 YNFKEQ. V shed 0 bases, J shed 4 bases, and the junction held 10 bases outside the gene matches. The CDR3 has 19 residues. Sequencing was performed with immunoSEQ multiplex PCR; in TCRdb, only in-frame clones are kept and a portion is missing. The repertoire holds under 20,000 clones, 83% seen once, with roughly 13% in the top ten. The chain joins TRBV4-2 to TRBJ2-3; 13 nucleotides agree with TRBD2. The sequences come from CD4+ or CD8+ T cells sorted from blood, collected in a trial of the OX40 agonist ivuxolimab. This clonotype originated in an adult with an advanced solid tumor such as melanoma, head and neck, liver or kidney cancer. CDR3 in amino acids: CASSQDGWTSGRRPDTQYF. The CDR3 DNA is TGTGCCAGCAGCCAAGATGGGTGGACTAGCGGGAGACGGCCAGATACGCAGTATTTT.